This TCR beta chain was found in a study of identical twins. Via MiXCR, TCRdb re-called the 5' RACE reads, giving one row per CDR3 protein. The sample contains about 480,000 distinct CDR3 sequences, approximately 14% of which appear only once. This CDR3 spans 16 amino acids. CDR1 and CDR2 from the germline V gene are SGHTA and FQGNSA. The J segment lost 9 bases and the V segment lost 4 bases, leaving 10 bases of the junction unmatched. In this sample, this clonotype turned up a few times. These same records also appear under a second study, on yellow fever vaccine responses in identical twins.

The TCR sequence derives from a woman between 18 and 29 years old in good health. The sequenced sample consisted of CD4+ T cells sorted from blood. This rearrangement joins TRBV7-2 to TRBJ2-1, with 12 positions matching TRBD2. CDR3 protein: CASSSRLAGGRGEQFF. The CDR3 region has the DNA TGTGCCAGCAGCTCCAGGCTAGCGGGGGGGAGAGGTGAGCAGTTCTTC.